This T cell receptor beta chain appears in the sequencing data of a study of blood T cell repertoires in COVID-19. Source study methods: Reference gene primer amplification in the assay estimated nucleated cell counts. Assay used: immunoSEQ multiplex PCR; TCRdb lists only in-frame clones, some missing. V and J calls and clone size are those listed in that table; D and trimming were worked out from the DNA. In the table there are 150,000 to 200,000 clones, more than 75% of which are singletons. This clone came up a few times. CDR3 length equals 14 residues. The V end lost 6 bases, the J end lost 0 bases, and 8 bases lay between the germline ends. Germline V gene sequence: CDR1 KGHDR, CDR2 SFDVKD.

V gene TRBV24-1 combines with J gene TRBJ2-1; tentatively, D is TRBD1 (6 bases). Sequenced material: PBMCs or T cells enriched from blood (not recorded which). The source of this sequence is a woman in her fifties or sixties who had recovered from COVID-19. This CDR3 is CATSRGGSYNEQFF. CDR3 bases: TGTGCCACCAGTAGAGGGGGCTCCTACAATGAGCAGTTCTTC.